The T cell receptor (beta chain) under discussion was sequenced for a study of CD8+ T cells in alopecia areata. Study-wide results and caveats: Sharing of TCRs across patients appeared less clear than in mice, possibly for HLA-related reasons. Higher clonality than in normal scalp was seen in lesional scalp, especially alopecia totalis/universalis. Besides other cells, scalp samples also yield sequences of resident alphabeta T cells from normal skin.

Worth noting for this clone: The antigen is undetermined.

It was from PBMCs that CD4+ and CD8+ T cells were sorted. The V end was cut by 0 bases, the J end by 4 bases, with 15 bases between. The CDR3 covers 16 residues. CDR1 and CDR2 from the germline V gene are MGHRA and YSYEKL. Reverse transcription of extracted RNA yielded cDNA, which provided the sequencing template. Assay used: immunoSEQ multiplex PCR; TCRdb lists only in-frame clones, some missing. This sample has some 180,000 clones, with just over 55% found just once. The chain is built from TRBV4-1 and TRBJ2-5; D gene unclear. Sequencing was carried out using CD8+ T cells sorted from blood. The clonotype comes from a human donor in good health. The CDR3 reads CASSQDLGGVAETQYF. The CDR3 DNA sequence: TGCGCCAGCAGCCAAGATTTAGGTGGGGTCGCAGAGACCCAGTACTTC.